This T cell receptor (beta chain) was identified during a study of T-cell reconstitution after alpha-beta-depleted transplantation in children. Construction of the TCRbeta library involved unique molecular identifiers. One entry per CDR3 protein, called by TCRdb with MiXCR from the PCR reads. The sample carries fewer than 700,000 distinct CDR3 sequences, 23% recorded once. The V gene's germline CDR1 is SGHTA and CDR2 FQGNSA. CDR3 length: 14 residues. Trimming took 1 base from V and 2 from J, leaving 7 bases between them. Sample: PBMCs, mostly from graft donor cells, taken 360 days after TCRalphabeta/CD19-depleted stem cell transplant. This sequence originates from a boy under two years old who had a stem cell transplant for acute myeloid leukemia, so the T cells may come from the graft donor. This chain links TRBV7-2 with TRBJ2-3; D gene uncertain. The CDR3 region has the DNA TGTGCCAGCAGCTTAGGTCACTCCACAGATACGCAGTATTTT. Translation: CASSLGHSTDTQYF.